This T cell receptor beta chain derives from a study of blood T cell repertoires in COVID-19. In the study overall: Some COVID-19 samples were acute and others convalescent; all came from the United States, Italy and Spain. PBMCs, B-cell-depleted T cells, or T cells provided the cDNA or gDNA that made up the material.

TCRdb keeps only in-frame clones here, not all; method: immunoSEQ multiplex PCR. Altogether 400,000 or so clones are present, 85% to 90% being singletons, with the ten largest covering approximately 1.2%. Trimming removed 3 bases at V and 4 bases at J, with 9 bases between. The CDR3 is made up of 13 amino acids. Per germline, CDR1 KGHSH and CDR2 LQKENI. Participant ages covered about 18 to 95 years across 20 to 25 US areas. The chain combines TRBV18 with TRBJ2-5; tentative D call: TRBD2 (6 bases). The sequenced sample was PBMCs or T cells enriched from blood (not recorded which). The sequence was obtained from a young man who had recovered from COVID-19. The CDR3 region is CASSPGEAETQYF. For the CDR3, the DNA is TGTGCCAGCTCACCCGGGGAGGCAGAGACCCAGTACTTC.